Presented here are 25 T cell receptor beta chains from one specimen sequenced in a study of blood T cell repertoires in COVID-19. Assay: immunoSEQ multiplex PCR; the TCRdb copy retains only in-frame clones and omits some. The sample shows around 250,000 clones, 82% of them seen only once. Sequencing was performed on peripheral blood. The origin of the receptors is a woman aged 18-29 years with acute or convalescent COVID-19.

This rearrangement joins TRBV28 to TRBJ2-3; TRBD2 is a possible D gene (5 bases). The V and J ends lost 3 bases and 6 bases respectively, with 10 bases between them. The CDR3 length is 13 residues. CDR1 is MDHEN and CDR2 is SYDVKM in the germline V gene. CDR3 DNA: TGTGCCAGCAGTTTCAATAAGCGGGATACGCAGTATTTT. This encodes CASSFNKRDTQYF.

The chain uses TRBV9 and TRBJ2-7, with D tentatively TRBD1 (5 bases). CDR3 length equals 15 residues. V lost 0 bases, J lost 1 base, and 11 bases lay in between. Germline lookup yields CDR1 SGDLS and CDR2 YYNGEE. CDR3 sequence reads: CASSVGQGPSYEQYF. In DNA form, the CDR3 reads TGTGCCAGCAGCGTAGGTCAGGGCCCTTCCTACGAGCAGTACTTC. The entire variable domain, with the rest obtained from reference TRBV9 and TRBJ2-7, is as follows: DSGVTQTPKHLITATGQRVTLRCSPRSGDLSVYWYQQSLDQGLQFLIQYYNGEERAKGNILERFSAQQFPDLHSELNLSSLELGDSALYFCASSVGQGPSYEQYFGPGTRLTVT.

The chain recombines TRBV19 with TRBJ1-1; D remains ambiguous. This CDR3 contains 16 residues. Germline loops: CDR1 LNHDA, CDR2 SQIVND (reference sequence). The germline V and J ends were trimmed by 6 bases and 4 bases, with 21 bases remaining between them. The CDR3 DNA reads TGTGCCAGTAGCCTCCCCTGGGCGGGTGTGGGCACTGAAGCTTTCTTT. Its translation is CASSLPWAGVGTEAFF.

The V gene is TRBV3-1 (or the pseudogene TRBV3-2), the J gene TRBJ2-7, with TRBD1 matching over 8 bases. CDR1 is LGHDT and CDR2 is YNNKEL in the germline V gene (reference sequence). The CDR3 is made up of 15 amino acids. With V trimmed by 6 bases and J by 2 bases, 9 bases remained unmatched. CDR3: CASSLAGTGTYEQYF. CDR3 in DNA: TGTGCCAGCAGTCTTGCCGGGACAGGAACCTACGAGCAGTACTTC.

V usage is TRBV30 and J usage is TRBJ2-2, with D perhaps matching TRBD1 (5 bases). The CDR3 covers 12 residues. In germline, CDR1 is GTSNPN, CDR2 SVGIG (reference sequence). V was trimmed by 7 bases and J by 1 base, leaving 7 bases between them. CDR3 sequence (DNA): TGTGCCTACAGGCGGAACACCGGGGAGCTGTTTTTT. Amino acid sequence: CAYRRNTGELFF.

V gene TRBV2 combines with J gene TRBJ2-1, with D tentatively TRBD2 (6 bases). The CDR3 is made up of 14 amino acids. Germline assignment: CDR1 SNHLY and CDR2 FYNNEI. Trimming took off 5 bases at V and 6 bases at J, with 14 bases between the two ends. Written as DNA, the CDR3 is TGTGCCAGCAGTACGACGGGACTTTCCAATGAGCAGTTCTTC. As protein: CASSTTGLSNEQFF.

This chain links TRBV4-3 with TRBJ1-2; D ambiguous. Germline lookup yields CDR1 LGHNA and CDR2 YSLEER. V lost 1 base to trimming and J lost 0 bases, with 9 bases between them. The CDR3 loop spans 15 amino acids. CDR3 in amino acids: CASSQGEPANYGYTF. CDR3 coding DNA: TGCGCCAGCAGCCAAGGAGAACCTGCTAACTATGGCTACACCTTC.

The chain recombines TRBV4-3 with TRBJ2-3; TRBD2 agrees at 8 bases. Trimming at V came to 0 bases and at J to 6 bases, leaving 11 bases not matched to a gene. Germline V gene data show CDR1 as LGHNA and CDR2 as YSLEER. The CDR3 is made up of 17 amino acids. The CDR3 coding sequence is TGCGCCAGCAGCCAAGAGCCCGCTAGCGGGTCCACGGATACGCAGTATTTT. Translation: CASSQEPASGSTDTQYF.

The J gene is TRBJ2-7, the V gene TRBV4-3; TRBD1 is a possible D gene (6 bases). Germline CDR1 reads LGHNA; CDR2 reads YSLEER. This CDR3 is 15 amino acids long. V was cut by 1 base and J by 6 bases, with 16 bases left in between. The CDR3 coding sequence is TGCGCCAGCAGCCAAGTATACGAGGGGGTCCGCGAGCAGTACTTC. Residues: CASSQVYEGVREQYF.

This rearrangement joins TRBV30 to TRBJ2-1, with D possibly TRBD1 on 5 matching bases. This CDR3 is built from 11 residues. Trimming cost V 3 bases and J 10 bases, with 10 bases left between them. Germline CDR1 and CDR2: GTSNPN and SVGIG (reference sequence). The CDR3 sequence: CAWSHPGEQFF. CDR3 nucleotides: TGTGCCTGGAGCCACCCAGGGGAGCAGTTCTTC.

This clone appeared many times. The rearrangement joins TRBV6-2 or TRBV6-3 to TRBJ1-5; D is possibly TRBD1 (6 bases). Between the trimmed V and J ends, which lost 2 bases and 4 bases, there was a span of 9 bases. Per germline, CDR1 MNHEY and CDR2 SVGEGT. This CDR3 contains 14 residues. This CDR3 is CASSYGTYNQPQHF. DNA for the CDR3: TGTGCCAGCAGTTACGGGACATATAATCAGCCCCAGCATTTT.

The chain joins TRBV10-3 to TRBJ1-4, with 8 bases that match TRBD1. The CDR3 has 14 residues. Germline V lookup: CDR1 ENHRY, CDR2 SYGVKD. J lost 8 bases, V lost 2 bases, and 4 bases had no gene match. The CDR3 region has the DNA TGTGCCATCAGTGAGCGGACAGGGAGCGAAAAACTGTTTTTT. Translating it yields CAISERTGSEKLFF.

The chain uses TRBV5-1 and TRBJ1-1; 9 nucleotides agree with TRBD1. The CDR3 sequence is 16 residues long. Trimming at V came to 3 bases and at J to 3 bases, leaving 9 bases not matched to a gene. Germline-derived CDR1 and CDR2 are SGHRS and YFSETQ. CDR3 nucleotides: TGCGCCAGCAGCTGGACAGGGGTGGTGGGGGACACTGAAGCTTTCTTT. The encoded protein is CASSWTGVVGDTEAFF.

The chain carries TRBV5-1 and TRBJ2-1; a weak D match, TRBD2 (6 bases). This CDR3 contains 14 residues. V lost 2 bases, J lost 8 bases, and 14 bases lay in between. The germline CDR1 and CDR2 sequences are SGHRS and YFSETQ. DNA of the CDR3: TGCGCCAGCAGCTTTAGCGGTGGTCTGGATGAGCAGTTCTTC. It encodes CASSFSGGLDEQFF.

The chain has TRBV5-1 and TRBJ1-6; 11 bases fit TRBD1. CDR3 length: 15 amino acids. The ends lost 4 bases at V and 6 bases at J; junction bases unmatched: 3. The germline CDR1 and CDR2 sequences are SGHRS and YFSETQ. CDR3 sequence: CASSVGTGGNSPLHF. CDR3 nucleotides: TGCGCCAGCAGCGTAGGGACAGGGGGTAATTCACCCCTCCACTTT.

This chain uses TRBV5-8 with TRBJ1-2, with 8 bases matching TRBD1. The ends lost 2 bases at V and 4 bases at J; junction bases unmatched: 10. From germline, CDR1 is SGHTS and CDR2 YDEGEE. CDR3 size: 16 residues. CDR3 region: CASSFPRQGTFYGYTF. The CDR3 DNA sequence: TGTGCCAGCAGCTTTCCGAGACAGGGGACCTTCTATGGCTACACCTTC.

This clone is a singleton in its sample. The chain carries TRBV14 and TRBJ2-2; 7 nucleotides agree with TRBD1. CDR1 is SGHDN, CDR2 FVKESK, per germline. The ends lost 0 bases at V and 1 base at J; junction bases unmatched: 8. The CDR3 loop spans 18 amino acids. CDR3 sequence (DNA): TGTGCCAGCAGCCAAGATGACAGGGCAGTCGGGAACACCGGGGAGCTGTTTTTT. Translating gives CASSQDDRAVGNTGELFF.

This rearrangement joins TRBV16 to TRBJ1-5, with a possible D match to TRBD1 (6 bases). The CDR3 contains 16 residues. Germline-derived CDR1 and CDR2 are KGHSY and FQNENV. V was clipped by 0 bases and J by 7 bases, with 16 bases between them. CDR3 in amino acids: CASSQSMDSPRQPQHF. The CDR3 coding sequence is TGTGCCAGCAGCCAATCGATGGACAGCCCCCGGCAGCCCCAGCATTTT.

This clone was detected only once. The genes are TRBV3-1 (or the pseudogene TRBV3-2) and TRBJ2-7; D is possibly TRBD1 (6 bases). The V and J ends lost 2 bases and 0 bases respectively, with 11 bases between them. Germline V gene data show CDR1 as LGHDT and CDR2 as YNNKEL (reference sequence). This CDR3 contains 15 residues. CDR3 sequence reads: CASSQRQAHSYEQYF. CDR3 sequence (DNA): TGTGCCAGCAGCCAACGACAGGCGCACTCCTACGAGCAGTACTTC.

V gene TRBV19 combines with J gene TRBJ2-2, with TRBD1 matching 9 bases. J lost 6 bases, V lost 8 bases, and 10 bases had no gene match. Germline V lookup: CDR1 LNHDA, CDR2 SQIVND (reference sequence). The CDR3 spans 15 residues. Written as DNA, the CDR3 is TGTGCCAGTTGTAGACAGGGGGGCTTCTCCGGGGAGCTGTTTTTT. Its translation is CASCRQGGFSGELFF.

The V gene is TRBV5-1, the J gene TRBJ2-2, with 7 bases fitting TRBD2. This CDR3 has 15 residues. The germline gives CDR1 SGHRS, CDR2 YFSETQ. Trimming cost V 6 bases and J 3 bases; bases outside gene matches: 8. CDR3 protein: CASNAGATDTGELFF. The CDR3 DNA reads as TGCGCCAGCAATGCGGGAGCCACCGACACCGGGGAGCTGTTTTTT. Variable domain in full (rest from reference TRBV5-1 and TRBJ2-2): KAGVTQTPRYLIKTRGQQVTLSCSPISGHRSVSWYQQTPGQGLQFLFEYFSETQRNKGNFPGRFSGRQFSNSRSEMNVSTLELGDSALYLCASNAGATDTGELFFGEGSRLTVL.

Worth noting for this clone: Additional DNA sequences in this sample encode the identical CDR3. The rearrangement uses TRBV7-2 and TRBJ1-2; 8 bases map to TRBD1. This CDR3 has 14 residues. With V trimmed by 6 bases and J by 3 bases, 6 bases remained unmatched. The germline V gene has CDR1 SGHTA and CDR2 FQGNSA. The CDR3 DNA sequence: TGTGCCAGCAGAAGGGACAGGCGATACTATGGCTACACCTTC. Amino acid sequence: CASRRDRRYYGYTF. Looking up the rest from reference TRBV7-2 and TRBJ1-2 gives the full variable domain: GAGVSQSPSNKVTEKGKDVELRCDPISGHTALYWYRQSLGQGLEFLIYFQGNSAPDKSGLPSDRFSAERTGGSVSTLTIQRTQQEDSAVYLCASRRDRRYYGYTFGSGTRLTVV.

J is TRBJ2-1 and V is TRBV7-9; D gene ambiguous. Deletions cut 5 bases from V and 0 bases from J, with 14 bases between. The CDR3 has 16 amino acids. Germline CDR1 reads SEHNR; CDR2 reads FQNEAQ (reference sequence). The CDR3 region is CASSPPLASSYNEQFF. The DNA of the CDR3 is TGTGCCAGCAGCCCCCCCCTGGCTAGCTCCTACAATGAGCAGTTCTTC.

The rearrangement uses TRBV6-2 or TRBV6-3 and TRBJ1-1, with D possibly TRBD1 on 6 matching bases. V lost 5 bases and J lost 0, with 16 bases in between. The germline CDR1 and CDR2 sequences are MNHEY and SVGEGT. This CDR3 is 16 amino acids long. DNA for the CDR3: TGTGCCAGCAGTAAACCGACAGGCATTATGAACACTGAAGCTTTCTTT. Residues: CASSKPTGIMNTEAFF.

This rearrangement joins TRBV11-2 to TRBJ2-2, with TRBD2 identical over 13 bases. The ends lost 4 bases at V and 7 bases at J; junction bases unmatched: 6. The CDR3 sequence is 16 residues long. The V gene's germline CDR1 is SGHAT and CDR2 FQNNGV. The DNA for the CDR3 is TGTGCCAGCAGCTCCCGACTAGCGGGAGGCCACGGGGAGCTGTTTTTT. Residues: CASSSRLAGGHGELFF.